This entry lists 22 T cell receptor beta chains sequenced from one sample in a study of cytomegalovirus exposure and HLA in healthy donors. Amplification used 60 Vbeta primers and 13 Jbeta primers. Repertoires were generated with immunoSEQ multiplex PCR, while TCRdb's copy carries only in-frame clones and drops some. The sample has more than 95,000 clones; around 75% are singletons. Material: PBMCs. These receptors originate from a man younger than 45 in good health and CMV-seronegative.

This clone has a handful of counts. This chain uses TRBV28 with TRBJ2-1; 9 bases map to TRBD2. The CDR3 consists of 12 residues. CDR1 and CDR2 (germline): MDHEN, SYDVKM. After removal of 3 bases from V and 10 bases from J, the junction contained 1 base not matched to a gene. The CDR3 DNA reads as TGTGCCAGCAGTTTGACTAGCGGAGAGCAGTTCTTC. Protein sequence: CASSLTSGEQFF.

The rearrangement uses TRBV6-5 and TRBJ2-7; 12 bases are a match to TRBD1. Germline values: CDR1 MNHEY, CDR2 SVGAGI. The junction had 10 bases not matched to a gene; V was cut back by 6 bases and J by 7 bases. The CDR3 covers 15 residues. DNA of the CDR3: TGTGCCAGCAGACAGCCGGGACAGGGGGCGCGGGAGCAGTACTTC. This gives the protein CASRQPGQGAREQYF.

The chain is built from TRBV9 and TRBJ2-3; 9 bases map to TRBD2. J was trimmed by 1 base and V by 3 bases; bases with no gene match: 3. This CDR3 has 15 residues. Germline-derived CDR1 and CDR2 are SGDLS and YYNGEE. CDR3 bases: TGTGCCAGCAGCGAGCGGACTAGCGGCACAGATACGCAGTATTTT. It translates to CASSERTSGTDTQYF.

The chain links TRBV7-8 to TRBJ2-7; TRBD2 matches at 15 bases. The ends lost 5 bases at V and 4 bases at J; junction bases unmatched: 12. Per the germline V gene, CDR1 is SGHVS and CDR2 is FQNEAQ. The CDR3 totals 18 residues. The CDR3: CASSPPRTSGRAQYEQYF. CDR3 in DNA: TGTGCCAGCAGCCCACCTAGGACTAGCGGGAGGGCACAATACGAGCAGTACTTC.

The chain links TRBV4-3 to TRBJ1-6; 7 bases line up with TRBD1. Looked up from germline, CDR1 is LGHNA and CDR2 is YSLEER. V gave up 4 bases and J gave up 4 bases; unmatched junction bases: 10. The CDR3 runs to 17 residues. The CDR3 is CASSLNRRGQYNSPLHF. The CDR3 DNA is TGCGCCAGCAGCCTCAACCGACGGGGACAGTATAATTCACCCCTCCACTTT.

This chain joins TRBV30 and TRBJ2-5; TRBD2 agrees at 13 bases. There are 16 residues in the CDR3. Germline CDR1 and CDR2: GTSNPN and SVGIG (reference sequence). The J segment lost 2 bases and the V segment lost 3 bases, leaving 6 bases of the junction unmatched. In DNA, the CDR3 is TGTGCCTGGAGGGCCCCACTAGCGGGGGGGCAAGAGACCCAGTACTTC. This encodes CAWRAPLAGGQETQYF.

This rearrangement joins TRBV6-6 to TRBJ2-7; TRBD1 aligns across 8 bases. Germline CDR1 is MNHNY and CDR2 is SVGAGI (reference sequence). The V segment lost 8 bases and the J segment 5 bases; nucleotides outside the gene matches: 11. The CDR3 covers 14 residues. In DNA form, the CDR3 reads TGTGCCAGCTCCTCCAGTCAGGGGGCCAACGAGCAGTACTTC. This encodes CASSSSQGANEQYF.

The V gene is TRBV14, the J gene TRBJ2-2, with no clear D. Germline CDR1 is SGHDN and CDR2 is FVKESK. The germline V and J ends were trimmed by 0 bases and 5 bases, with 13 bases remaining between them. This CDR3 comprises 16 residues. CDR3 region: CASSQETFMRTGELFF. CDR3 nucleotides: TGTGCCAGCAGCCAAGAAACGTTCATGAGGACCGGGGAGCTGTTTTTT.

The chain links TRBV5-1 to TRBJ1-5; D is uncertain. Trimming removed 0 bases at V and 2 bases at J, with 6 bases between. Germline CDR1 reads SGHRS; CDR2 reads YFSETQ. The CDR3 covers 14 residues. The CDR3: CASSLAPGNQPQHF. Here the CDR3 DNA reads TGCGCCAGCAGCTTGGCGCCAGGCAATCAGCCCCAGCATTTT.

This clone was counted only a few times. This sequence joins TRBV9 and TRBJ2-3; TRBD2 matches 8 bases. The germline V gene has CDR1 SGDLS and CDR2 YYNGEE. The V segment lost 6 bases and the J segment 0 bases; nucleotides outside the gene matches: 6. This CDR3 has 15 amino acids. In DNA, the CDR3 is TGTGCCAGCACCCGACGGGAGGGGAGCACAGATACGCAGTATTTT. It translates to CASTRREGSTDTQYF.

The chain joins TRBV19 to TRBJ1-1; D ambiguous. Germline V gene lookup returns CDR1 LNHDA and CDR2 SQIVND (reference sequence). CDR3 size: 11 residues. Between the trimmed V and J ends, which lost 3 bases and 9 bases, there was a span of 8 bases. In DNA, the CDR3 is TGTGCCAGTAGTATGGGCGTCCAAGCTTTCTTT. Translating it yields CASSMGVQAFF.

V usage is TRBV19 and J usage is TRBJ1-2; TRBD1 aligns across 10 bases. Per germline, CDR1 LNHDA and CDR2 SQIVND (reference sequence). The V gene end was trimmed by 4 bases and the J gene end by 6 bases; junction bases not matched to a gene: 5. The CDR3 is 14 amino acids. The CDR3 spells CASSTPGTGDGYTF. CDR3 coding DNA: TGTGCCAGTAGTACCCCCGGGACAGGGGATGGCTACACCTTC.

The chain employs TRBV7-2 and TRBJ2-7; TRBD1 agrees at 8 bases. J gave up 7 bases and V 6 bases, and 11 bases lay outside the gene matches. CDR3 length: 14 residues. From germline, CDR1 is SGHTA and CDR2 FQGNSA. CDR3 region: CASSQLQGAGEQYF. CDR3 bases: TGTGCCAGCAGTCAACTGCAGGGGGCCGGGGAGCAGTACTTC.

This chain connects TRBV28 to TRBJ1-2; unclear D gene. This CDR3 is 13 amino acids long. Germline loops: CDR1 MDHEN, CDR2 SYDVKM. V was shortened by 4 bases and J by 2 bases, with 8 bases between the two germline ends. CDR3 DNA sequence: TGTGCCAGCAGTTCGGGTCTAAACTATGGCTACACCTTC. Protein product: CASSSGLNYGYTF.

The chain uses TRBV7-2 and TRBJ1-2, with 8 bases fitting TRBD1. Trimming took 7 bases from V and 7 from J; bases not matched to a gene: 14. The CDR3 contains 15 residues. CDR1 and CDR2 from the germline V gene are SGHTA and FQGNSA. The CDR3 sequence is CASTNDGQGTFGYTF. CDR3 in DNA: TGTGCCAGCACAAACGACGGACAGGGAACTTTTGGCTACACCTTC.

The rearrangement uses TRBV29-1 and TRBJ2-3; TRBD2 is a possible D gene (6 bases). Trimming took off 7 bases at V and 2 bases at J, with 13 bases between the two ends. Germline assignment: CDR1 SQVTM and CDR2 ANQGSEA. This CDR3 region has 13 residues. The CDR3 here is CSARDSFTDTQYF. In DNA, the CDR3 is TGCAGCGCCCGGGACTCTTTCACAGATACGCAGTATTTT.

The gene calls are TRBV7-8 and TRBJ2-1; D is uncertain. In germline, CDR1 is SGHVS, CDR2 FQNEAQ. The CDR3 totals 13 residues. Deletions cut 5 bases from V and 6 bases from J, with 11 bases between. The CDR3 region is CASSLGGRNEQFF. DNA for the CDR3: TGTGCCAGCAGCCTAGGTGGCCGCAATGAGCAGTTCTTC.

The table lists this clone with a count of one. The CDR3 nucleotides are TGTGCCAGCAGCGTCGGACAGGGGTTCGGCTACACCTTC. As protein: CASSVGQGFGYTF. The V gene is TRBV7-2, the J gene TRBJ1-2; 9 positions match TRBD1. The ends lost 5 bases at V and 8 bases at J; junction bases unmatched: 6. The CDR3 covers 13 residues. Germline V lookup: CDR1 SGHTA, CDR2 FQGNSA.

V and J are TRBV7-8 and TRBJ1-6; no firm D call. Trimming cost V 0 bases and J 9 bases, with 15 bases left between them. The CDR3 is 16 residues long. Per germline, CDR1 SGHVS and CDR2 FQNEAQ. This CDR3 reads CASSLASGVGSSPLHF. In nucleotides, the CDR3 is TGTGCCAGCAGCTTAGCGTCCGGGGTTGGAAGTTCACCCCTCCACTTT. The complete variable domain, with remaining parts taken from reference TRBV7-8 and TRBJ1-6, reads GAGVSQSPRYKVAKRGQDVALRCDPISGHVSLFWYQQALGQGPEFLTYFQNEAQLDKSGLPSDRFFAERPEGSVSTLKIQRTQQEDSAVYLCASSLASGVGSSPLHFGNGTRLTVT.

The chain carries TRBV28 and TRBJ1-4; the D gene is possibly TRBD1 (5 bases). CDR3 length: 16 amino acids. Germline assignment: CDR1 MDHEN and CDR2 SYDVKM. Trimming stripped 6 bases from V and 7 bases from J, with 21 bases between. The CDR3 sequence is CASSQPTGPGGEKLFF. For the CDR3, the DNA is TGTGCCAGCAGCCAACCAACCGGGCCCGGGGGTGAAAAACTGTTTTTT.

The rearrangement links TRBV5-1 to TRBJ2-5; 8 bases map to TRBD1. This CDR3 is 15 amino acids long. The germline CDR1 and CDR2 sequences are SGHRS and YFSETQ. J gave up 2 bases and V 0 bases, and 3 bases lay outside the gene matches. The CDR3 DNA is TGCGCCAGCAGCTTGGGCGGACAGGGACAAGAGACCCAGTACTTC. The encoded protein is CASSLGGQGQETQYF.

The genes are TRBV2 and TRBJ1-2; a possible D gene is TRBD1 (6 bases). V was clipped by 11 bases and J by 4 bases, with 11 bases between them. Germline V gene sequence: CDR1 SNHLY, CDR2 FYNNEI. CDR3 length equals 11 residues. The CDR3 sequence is CAEGVGYGYTF. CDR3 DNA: TGTGCCGAGGGGGTGGGCTATGGCTACACCTTC. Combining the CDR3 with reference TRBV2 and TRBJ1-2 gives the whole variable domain EPEVTQTPSHQVTQMGQEVILRCVPISNHLYFYWYRQILGQKVEFLVSFYNNEISEKSEIFDDQFSVERPDGSNFTLKIRSTKLEDSAMYFCAEGVGYGYTFGSGTRLTVV.